Here is one TCR beta chain with its context. This sample also contains other DNA sequences that code for the same CDR3. The data belong to a study of shared clonotypes between healthy human individuals. Per the authors' pipeline: Junction-only sequences without quality scores came from ImmunoSEQ, so filtering differed. Profiled with immunoSEQ multiplex PCR; TCRdb holds only in-frame clones, not every one. V and J calls and clone size are those listed in that table; D and trimming were worked out from the DNA. The data contain under 350,000 clones, around 86% of them singletons. The CDR3 runs to 15 residues. J lost 3 bases, V lost 5 bases, and 2 bases had no gene match. Germline V gene lookup returns CDR1 MDHEN and CDR2 SYDVKM.

Sequencing was performed on memory CD8+ T cells sorted from blood. Noted subset: CD45RO+ cells pooled with CCR7-negative TemRA cells. This TCR was sampled from a young man in good health. The chain combines TRBV28 with TRBJ2-1, with TRBD2 matching over 12 bases. CDR3 sequence (DNA): TGTGCCAGCAGTGCACTAGCGGGAGGCTACAATGAGCAGTTCTTC. It specifies CASSALAGGYNEQFF.